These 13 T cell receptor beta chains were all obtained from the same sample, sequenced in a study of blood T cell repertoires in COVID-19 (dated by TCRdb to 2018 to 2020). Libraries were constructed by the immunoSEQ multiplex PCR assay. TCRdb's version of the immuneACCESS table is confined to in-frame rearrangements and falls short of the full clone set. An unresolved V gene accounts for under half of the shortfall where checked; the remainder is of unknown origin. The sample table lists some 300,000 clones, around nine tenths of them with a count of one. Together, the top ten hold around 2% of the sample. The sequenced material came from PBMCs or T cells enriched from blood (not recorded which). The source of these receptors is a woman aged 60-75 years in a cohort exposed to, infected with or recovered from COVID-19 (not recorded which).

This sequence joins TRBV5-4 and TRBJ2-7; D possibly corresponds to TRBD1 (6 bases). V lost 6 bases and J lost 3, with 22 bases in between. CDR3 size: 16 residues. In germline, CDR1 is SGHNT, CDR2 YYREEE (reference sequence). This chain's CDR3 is CASTLYQGTSFYEQYF. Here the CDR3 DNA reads TGTGCCAGCACCCTTTACCAGGGGACATCATTCTACGAGCAGTACTTC. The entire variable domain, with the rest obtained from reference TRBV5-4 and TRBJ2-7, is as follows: ETGVTQSPTHLIKTRGQQVTLRCSSQSGHNTVSWYQQALGQGPQFIFQYYREEENGRGNFPPRFSGLQFPNYSSELNVNALELDDSALYLCASTLYQGTSFYEQYFGPGTRLTVT.

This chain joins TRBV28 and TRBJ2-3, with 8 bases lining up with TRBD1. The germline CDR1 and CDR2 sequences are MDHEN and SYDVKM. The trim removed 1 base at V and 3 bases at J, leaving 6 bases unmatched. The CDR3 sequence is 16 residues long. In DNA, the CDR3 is TGTGCCAGCAGTTTATCCCCAGACAGGGGTACAGATACGCAGTATTTT. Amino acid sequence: CASSLSPDRGTDTQYF.

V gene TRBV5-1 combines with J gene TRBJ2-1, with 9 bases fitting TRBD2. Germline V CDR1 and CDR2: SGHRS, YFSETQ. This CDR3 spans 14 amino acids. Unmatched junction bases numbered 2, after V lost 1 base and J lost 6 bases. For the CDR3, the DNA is TGCGCCAGCAGCTTGCAGACTAGCGGCAATGAGCAGTTCTTC. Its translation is CASSLQTSGNEQFF.

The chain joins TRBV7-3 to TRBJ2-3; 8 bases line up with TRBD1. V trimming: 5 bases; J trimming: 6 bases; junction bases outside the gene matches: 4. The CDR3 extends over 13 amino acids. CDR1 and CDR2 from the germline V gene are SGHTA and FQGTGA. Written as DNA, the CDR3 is TGTGCCAGCAGCCTCCGGGACAGGGATACGCAGTATTTT. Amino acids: CASSLRDRDTQYF.

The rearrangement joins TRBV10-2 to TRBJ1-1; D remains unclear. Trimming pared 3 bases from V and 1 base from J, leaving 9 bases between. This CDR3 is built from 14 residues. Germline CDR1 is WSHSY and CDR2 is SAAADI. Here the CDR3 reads CASSEPGKNTEAFF. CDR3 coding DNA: TGCGCCAGCAGTGAACCGGGGAAGAACACTGAAGCTTTCTTT.

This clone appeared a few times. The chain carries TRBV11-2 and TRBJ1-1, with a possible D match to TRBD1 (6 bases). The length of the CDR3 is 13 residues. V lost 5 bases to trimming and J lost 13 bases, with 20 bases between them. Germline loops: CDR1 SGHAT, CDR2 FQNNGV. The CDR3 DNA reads TGTGCCAGCAGCCCCGACAGGTCCCGGGCGGGTTTCTTT. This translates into CASSPDRSRAGFF.

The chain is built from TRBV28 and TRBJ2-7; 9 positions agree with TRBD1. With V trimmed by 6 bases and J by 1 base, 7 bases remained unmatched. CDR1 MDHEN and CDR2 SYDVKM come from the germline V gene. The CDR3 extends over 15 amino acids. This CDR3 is CASSPTGTGSYEQYF. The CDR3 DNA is TGTGCCAGCAGCCCTACCGGGACAGGGTCCTACGAGCAGTACTTC.

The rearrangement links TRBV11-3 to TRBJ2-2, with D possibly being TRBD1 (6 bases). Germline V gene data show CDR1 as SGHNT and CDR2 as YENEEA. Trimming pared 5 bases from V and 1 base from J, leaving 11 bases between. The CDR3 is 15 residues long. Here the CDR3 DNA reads TGTGCCAGCAGCCAGGGGCAGGGGAACACCGGGGAGCTGTTTTTT. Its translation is CASSQGQGNTGELFF.

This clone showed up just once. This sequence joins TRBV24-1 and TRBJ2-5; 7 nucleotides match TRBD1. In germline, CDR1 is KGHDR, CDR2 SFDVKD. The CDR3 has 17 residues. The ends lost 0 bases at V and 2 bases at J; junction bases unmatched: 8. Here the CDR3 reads CATSDLHGQAEQETQYF. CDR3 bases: TGTGCCACCAGTGATTTGCACGGACAGGCAGAACAAGAGACCCAGTACTTC.

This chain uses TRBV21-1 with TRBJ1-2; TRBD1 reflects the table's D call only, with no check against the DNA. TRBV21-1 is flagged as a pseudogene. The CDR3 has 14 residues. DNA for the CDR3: TGTGCCAGCAGCATCACCGACAGGGACTATGGCTACACCTTC. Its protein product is CASSITDRDYGYTF.

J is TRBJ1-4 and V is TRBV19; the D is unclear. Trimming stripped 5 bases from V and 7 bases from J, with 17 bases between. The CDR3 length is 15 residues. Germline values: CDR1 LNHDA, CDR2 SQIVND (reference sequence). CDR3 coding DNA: TGTGCCAGTAGTGACCCCGGGAATCTATTTGAAAAACTGTTTTTT. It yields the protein CASSDPGNLFEKLFF.

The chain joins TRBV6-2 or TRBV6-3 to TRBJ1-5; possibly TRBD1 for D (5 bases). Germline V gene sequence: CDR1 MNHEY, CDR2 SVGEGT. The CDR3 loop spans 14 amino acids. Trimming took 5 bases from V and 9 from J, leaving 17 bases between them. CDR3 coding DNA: TGTGCCAGCAGTACCCTCCCGCCCCAGGGGCCCCAGCATTTT. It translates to CASSTLPPQGPQHF.

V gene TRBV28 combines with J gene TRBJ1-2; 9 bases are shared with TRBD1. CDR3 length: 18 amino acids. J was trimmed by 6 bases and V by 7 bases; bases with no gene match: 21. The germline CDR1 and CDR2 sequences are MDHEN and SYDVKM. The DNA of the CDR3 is TGTGCCAGCATTACTTTTTTCCGGGACAGGGAAAGGCTTGATGGCTACACCTTC. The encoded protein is CASITFFRDRERLDGYTF.